The 27 T cell receptor beta chains listed next were all sequenced from one sample in a study of beta chain features in type 1 diabetes. Study observations and caveats: Shortening that was moderate but significant affected the TCRB CDR3s of Type 1 diabetes patients in all four CD4+ subsets.

What these receptors recognize is not known. As every portion of the isolated RNA was reverse transcribed, the sequencing read expressed TCRB transcripts. Data came from immunoSEQ multiplex PCR; TCRdb stores just in-frame clones and leaves some out. The sample records around 600,000 clones, around an eighth being singletons. Sequencing was carried out using naive CD4+ T cells from blood. These TCRs come from a man aged 30-40 years with type 1 diabetes.

The chain combines TRBV5-6 with TRBJ2-7; a weak D match, TRBD1 (6 bases). Germline assignment: CDR1 SGHDT and CDR2 YYEEEE. Trimming pared 4 bases from V and 2 bases from J, leaving 7 bases between. This CDR3 contains 12 residues. The CDR3 sequence is CASSRDTYEQYF. CDR3 DNA: TGTGCCAGCAGCCGGGACACCTACGAGCAGTACTTC.

This clone was observed a handful of times. The chain carries TRBV19 and TRBJ2-6, with a weak D call TRBD1 (6 bases). V gave up 5 bases and J gave up 0 bases, with 17 bases separating them. Germline loops: CDR1 LNHDA, CDR2 SQIVND (reference sequence). This CDR3 spans 18 amino acids. The CDR3 is CASSGLGQIFSGANVLTF. CDR3 sequence (DNA): TGTGCCAGTAGTGGCCTAGGACAGATTTTCTCTGGGGCCAACGTCCTGACTTTC.

This clone was seen more than once but under ten times. The chain has TRBV7-9 and TRBJ2-7, with unresolved D. The V gene lost 5 bases and the J gene lost 6 bases, with 17 bases spanning the gap. CDR3 length equals 14 residues. Germline CDR1 SEHNR, CDR2 FQNEAQ (reference sequence). The CDR3 coding sequence is TGTGCCAGCAGCGAAGCTGGACGCGTCAGCGAGCAGTACTTC. Encoded protein: CASSEAGRVSEQYF.

The chain combines TRBV6-5 with TRBJ2-7; D not resolved. Trimming took 10 bases from V and 2 from J, leaving 9 bases between them. The CDR3 has 11 residues. The germline gives CDR1 MNHEY, CDR2 SVGAGI. The CDR3 loop is CATMGTYEQYF. DNA for the CDR3: TGTGCCACGATGGGTACCTACGAGCAGTACTTC.

The chain employs TRBV10-3 and TRBJ2-2, with D possibly called TRBD1 or TRBD2 (7 bases each). This CDR3 is 14 amino acids long. V was cut by 10 bases and J by 7 bases, with 19 bases left in between. Germline-derived CDR1 and CDR2 are ENHRY and SYGVKD. The CDR3, as DNA: TGTGCCACCCTGACAGGGTCTAGCGGCGGGGAGCTGTTTTTT. It encodes CATLTGSSGGELFF.

In this sample, this clone turned up a few times. The rearrangement joins TRBV18 to TRBJ2-5; D gene ambiguous. The germline gives CDR1 KGHSH, CDR2 LQKENI. The V and J ends lost 2 bases and 3 bases respectively, with 4 bases between them. This CDR3 is built from 12 residues. Written as DNA, the CDR3 is TGTGCCAGCTCACCAATAGAAGAGACCCAGTACTTC. Its protein product is CASSPIEETQYF.

This clone was recorded a few times. The chain is built from TRBV2 and TRBJ2-5; D not resolved. This CDR3 spans 13 amino acids. CDR1 SNHLY and CDR2 FYNNEI come from the germline V gene. V lost 7 bases, J lost 1 base, and 10 bases lay in between. The CDR3 DNA sequence: TGTGCCAGCAACCAAGATGCCCAAGAGACCCAGTACTTC. Translating gives CASNQDAQETQYF.

This clone was recorded a few times. The rearrangement links TRBV13 to TRBJ1-4; the D gene is possibly TRBD1 (5 bases). The CDR3 covers 12 residues. V lost 5 bases and J lost 8, with 9 bases in between. Germline V gene lookup returns CDR1 PRHDT and CDR2 FYEKMQ (reference sequence). DNA for the CDR3: TGTGCCAGCAGCGGACCAGGGGAAAAACTGTTTTTT. Its protein is CASSGPGEKLFF. The full variable domain, with the rest looked up from reference TRBV13 and TRBJ1-4, is AAGVIQSPRHLIKEKRETATLKCYPIPRHDTVYWYQQGPGQDPQFLISFYEKMQSDKGSIPDRFSAQQFSDYHSELNMSSLELGDSALYFCASSGPGEKLFFGSGTQLSVL.

This chain joins TRBV29-1 and TRBJ2-1, with TRBD2 identical over 8 bases. Germline CDR1 is SQVTM and CDR2 is ANQGSEA. Trimming removed 7 bases from V and 7 bases from J; junction bases left unmatched: 3. The CDR3 runs to 11 residues. Written as DNA, the CDR3 is TGCAGCGCGGGAGGGGTGAATGAGCAGTTCTTC. This gives the protein CSAGGVNEQFF.

The sample holds a few counts of this clone. The chain uses TRBV5-4 and TRBJ2-4; 7 nucleotides match TRBD1. CDR1 is SGHNT, CDR2 YYREEE, per germline (reference sequence). Trimming removed 4 bases from V and 3 bases from J; junction bases left unmatched: 7. The CDR3 length is 15 residues. CDR3 nucleotides: TGTGCCAGCAGCCACAGGGGTGAGAGCAAAAACATTCAGTACTTC. Protein product: CASSHRGESKNIQYF.

This clone appeared a few times. V usage is TRBV5-1 and J usage is TRBJ1-2, with a weak D call TRBD1 (5 bases). The CDR3 is made up of 13 amino acids. The germline V gene has CDR1 SGHRS and CDR2 YFSETQ. Trimming stripped 4 bases from V and 6 bases from J, with 13 bases between. Here the CDR3 reads CASSTQGDNGYTF. For the CDR3, the DNA is TGCGCCAGCAGCACCCAGGGTGATAATGGCTACACCTTC.

This clone was picked up a small number of times. The chain carries TRBV5-4 and TRBJ2-3; D perhaps matches TRBD1 (6 bases). V gave up 1 base and J gave up 6 bases, with 12 bases separating them. The CDR3 has 14 amino acids. CDR1 SGHNT and CDR2 YYREEE come from the germline V gene (reference sequence). The CDR3 loop is CASSLNRAADTQYF. The CDR3 DNA is TGTGCCAGCAGCTTGAACAGGGCGGCGGATACGCAGTATTTT.

J is TRBJ2-3 and V is TRBV7-2; D gene ambiguous. CDR1 and CDR2 (germline): SGHTA, FQGNSA. The CDR3 is made up of 11 amino acids. V was trimmed by 2 bases and J by 9 bases, leaving 6 bases between them. This CDR3 reads CASSLSRTQYF. The DNA of the CDR3 is TGTGCCAGCAGCTTATCACGGACGCAGTATTTT.

The V gene is TRBV25-1, the J gene TRBJ1-4, with D possibly being TRBD1 (6 bases). Germline values: CDR1 MGHDK, CDR2 SYGVNS. The length of the CDR3 is 16 residues. Trimming took 1 base from V and 8 from J, leaving 17 bases between them. As DNA, the CDR3 is TGTGCCAGCAGTGAATGGCGGGACATGGGTAGAGAAAAACTGTTTTTT. Protein product: CASSEWRDMGREKLFF.

This clone was seen a few times. The CDR3 loop reads CASAKGASQQNIQYF. CDR3 in DNA: TGTGCCAGTGCCAAGGGGGCTAGCCAGCAAAACATTCAGTACTTC. This rearrangement joins TRBV9 to TRBJ2-4, with TRBD1 identical over 7 bases. Germline values: CDR1 SGDLS, CDR2 YYNGEE. J lost 5 bases, V lost 8 bases, and 13 bases had no gene match. CDR3 length: 15 residues.

The table lists this clone with a count of one. The chain combines TRBV6-6 with TRBJ1-2, with D possibly TRBD1 on 5 matching bases. The CDR3 totals 13 residues. Germline CDR1 MNHNY, CDR2 SVGAGI (reference sequence). Trimming took 0 bases from V and 6 from J, leaving 8 bases between them. As DNA, the CDR3 is TGTGCCAGCAGTTACTCGAGGGGTAATGGCTACACCTTC. Residues: CASSYSRGNGYTF.

Comment on this clone: Other DNA sequences within the sample encode an identical CDR3. This rearrangement joins TRBV6-5 to TRBJ1-6, with D perhaps matching TRBD1 (6 bases). Deletions cut 0 bases from V and 5 bases from J, with 8 bases between. This CDR3 has 15 amino acids. From germline, CDR1 is MNHEY and CDR2 SVGAGI. CDR3 residues: CASSYSRQDNSPLHF. DNA of the CDR3: TGTGCCAGCAGTTACTCGAGACAGGATAATTCACCCCTCCACTTT.

V and J are TRBV6-5 and TRBJ2-7; a weak D match, TRBD2 (6 bases). V was shortened by 0 bases and J by 0 bases, with 12 bases between the two germline ends. Germline-derived CDR1 and CDR2 are MNHEY and SVGAGI. CDR3 length: 16 amino acids. The CDR3 loop reads CASSYSRGLSSYEQYF. CDR3 sequence (DNA): TGTGCCAGCAGTTACTCGCGGGGCCTAAGCTCCTACGAGCAGTACTTC.

The chain links TRBV5-1 to TRBJ2-7, with TRBD1 identical over 7 bases. The CDR3 is 15 amino acids. Trimming cost V 0 bases and J 2 bases; bases outside gene matches: 5. Germline V gives CDR1 SGHRS, CDR2 YFSETQ. CDR3 DNA: TGCGCCAGCAGCTTGGGAGACAGGGCTGCCTACGAGCAGTACTTC. It yields the protein CASSLGDRAAYEQYF.

This clone showed up just a few times. The V call is TRBV4-2, the J call TRBJ2-3; tentatively, D is TRBD2 (5 bases). V lost 0 bases and J 2 bases, leaving 15 bases between the germline ends. There are 17 residues in the CDR3. Germline V gene lookup returns CDR1 LGHNA and CDR2 YNFKEQ. CDR3 nucleotide sequence: TGTGCCAGCAGCCAAGACGGAGCGGTGATTTTCACAGATACGCAGTATTTT. Encoded protein: CASSQDGAVIFTDTQYF.

This clone has just a few counts. The chain employs TRBV29-1 and TRBJ2-2; perhaps TRBD1 as D (6 bases). This CDR3 comprises 14 residues. Germline V gene sequence: CDR1 SQVTM, CDR2 ANQGSEA. Trimming cost V 5 bases and J 8 bases, with 18 bases left between them. CDR3 nucleotide sequence: TGCAGCGTTTCAGGGATAATAACAGGGGGGGAGCTGTTTTTT. This gives the protein CSVSGIITGGELFF.

This clone has a handful of counts. This same CDR3 is encoded by further DNA sequences in the sample. The CDR3 region has the DNA TGTGCCAGCAGCCCGGGCCGCTCCTACAATGAGCAGTTCTTC. Translated, it gives CASSPGRSYNEQFF. The rearrangement joins TRBV7-9 to TRBJ2-1; D uncertain. The germline V gene has CDR1 SEHNR and CDR2 FQNEAQ (reference sequence). With 5 bases removed from V and 0 bases from J, the gap between germline ends came to 8 bases. The CDR3 contains 14 residues.

V is TRBV14 and J is TRBJ1-2; D gene uncertain. This CDR3 spans 15 amino acids. The V end was cut by 0 bases, the J end by 8 bases, with 16 bases between. Germline V gene lookup returns CDR1 SGHDN and CDR2 FVKESK. The DNA of the CDR3 is TGTGCCAGCAGCCAAGAGATTGACACCAGGAAGGGCTACACCTTC. Translated: CASSQEIDTRKGYTF.

This clone was counted between two and nine times. This rearrangement joins TRBV5-1 to TRBJ1-1; D call uncertain. CDR1 SGHRS and CDR2 YFSETQ come from the germline V gene. The V gene lost 4 bases and the J gene lost 0 bases, with 13 bases spanning the gap. CDR3 length equals 15 residues. The CDR3 DNA follows: TGCGCCAGCAGCCTACCGGGTCTCATGAACACTGAAGCTTTCTTT. Protein: CASSLPGLMNTEAFF.

The chain recombines TRBV30 with TRBJ2-1; TRBD2 is a possible D gene (5 bases). V was trimmed by 4 bases and J by 6 bases, leaving 10 bases between them. Germline CDR1 is GTSNPN and CDR2 is SVGIG (reference sequence). This CDR3 is 12 amino acids long. CDR3: CAWTTGGNEQFF. The CDR3 DNA follows: TGTGCCTGGACGACCGGAGGCAATGAGCAGTTCTTC. Looking up the rest from reference TRBV30 and TRBJ2-1 gives the full variable domain: SQTIHQWPATLVQPVGSPLSLECTVEGTSNPNLYWYRQAAGRGLQLLFYSVGIGQISSEVPQNLSASRPQDRQFILSSKKLLLSDSGFYLCAWTTGGNEQFFGPGTRLTVL.

Only a few counts were recorded for this clone. The sample holds other DNA sequences that translate to the same CDR3. This sequence joins TRBV5-1 and TRBJ1-2, with 7 bases aligning to TRBD1. The CDR3 covers 14 residues. Germline CDR1 SGHRS, CDR2 YFSETQ. J lost 4 bases, V lost 0 bases, and 3 bases had no gene match. CDR3 in DNA: TGCGCCAGCAGCTTGGGAGGGACAGTCTATGGCTACACCTTC. It encodes CASSLGGTVYGYTF. Complete variable domain (other parts from reference TRBV5-1 and TRBJ1-2): KAGVTQTPRYLIKTRGQQVTLSCSPISGHRSVSWYQQTPGQGLQFLFEYFSETQRNKGNFPGRFSGRQFSNSRSEMNVSTLELGDSALYLCASSLGGTVYGYTFGSGTRLTVV.

V gene TRBV29-1 combines with J gene TRBJ1-4; D is unresolved. This CDR3 contains 10 residues. The V and J ends lost 7 bases and 8 bases respectively, with 8 bases between them. CDR1 is SQVTM and CDR2 is ANQGSEA in the germline V gene. Here the CDR3 DNA reads TGCAGCGCCGCAGAAGAAAAACTGTTTTTT. Encoded protein: CSAAEEKLFF.